This TCR beta chain was obtained from a study of cytomegalovirus exposure and HLA in healthy donors. The study, taken as a whole, reports: Researchers reported in a later analysis that common viral pathogens appeared linked to several top clusters. Later work found most CMV-associated TCR beta chains apparently HLA-restricted. Some V segments, including TRBV6-2 and TRBV6-3, were excluded as indistinguishable.

The PCR ran on 60 Vbeta and 13 Jbeta primers. Sequenced by immunoSEQ multiplex PCR; TCRdb stores in-frame clones only, minus some. This table holds about 160,000 clones, approximately 78% found once. This CDR3 region has 14 residues. V was trimmed by 4 bases and J by 10 bases, leaving 18 bases between them. Per the germline V gene, CDR1 is SGHKS and CDR2 is YYEKEE (reference sequence). As to this clone: Its matching antigen is unknown.

V and J are TRBV5-5 and TRBJ1-5; TRBD1 might be the D (5 bases). This TCR was sampled from a male donor in good health and CMV-seropositive. Sequenced: PBMCs. The CDR3 region has the DNA TGTGCCAGCAGCCCGGGGGGAGATCCCAAACCCCAGCATTTT. Translating it yields CASSPGGDPKPQHF. The variable domain in full, completed from reference TRBV5-5 and TRBJ1-5, reads DAGVTQSPTHLIKTRGQQVTLRCSPISGHKSVSWYQQVLGQGPQFIFQYYEKEERGRGNFPDRFSARQFPNYSSELNVNALLLGDSALYLCASSPGGDPKPQHFGDGTRLSIL.